This T cell receptor beta chain emerged from a study of PD-1 blockade in mismatch repair-deficient tumors. Study summary: Patients had around 11 mismatch repair-deficient cancer types, all previously treated and progressing. Study conclusions and caveats: Tumor-resident clones, often absent from pretreatment blood, expanded after pembrolizumab and then contracted.

V lost 4 bases to trimming and J lost 3 bases, with 12 bases between them. The CDR3 is made up of 15 amino acids. CDR1 is MNHEY, CDR2 SMNVEV, per germline (reference sequence). In regard to this clone: As yet, its antigen is unknown.

Mismatch repair deficiency was confirmed in all patients, by PCR or immunohistochemistry. Generated by immunoSEQ multiplex PCR, the TCRdb table keeps only in-frame clones and is missing some. The sample comprises around 100,000 clones, over 65% of which are singletons, and 6.3% rests with the top ten. The receptor was derived from an adult with mismatch repair-deficient cancer. The specimen was peripheral blood, collected 36 weeks after starting pembrolizumab. The chain uses TRBV27 and TRBJ2-2; D unclear. CDR3 residues: CASSYFLGDTGELFF. CDR3 DNA sequence: TGTGCCAGCAGTTATTTTCTTGGGGACACCGGGGAGCTGTTTTTT.